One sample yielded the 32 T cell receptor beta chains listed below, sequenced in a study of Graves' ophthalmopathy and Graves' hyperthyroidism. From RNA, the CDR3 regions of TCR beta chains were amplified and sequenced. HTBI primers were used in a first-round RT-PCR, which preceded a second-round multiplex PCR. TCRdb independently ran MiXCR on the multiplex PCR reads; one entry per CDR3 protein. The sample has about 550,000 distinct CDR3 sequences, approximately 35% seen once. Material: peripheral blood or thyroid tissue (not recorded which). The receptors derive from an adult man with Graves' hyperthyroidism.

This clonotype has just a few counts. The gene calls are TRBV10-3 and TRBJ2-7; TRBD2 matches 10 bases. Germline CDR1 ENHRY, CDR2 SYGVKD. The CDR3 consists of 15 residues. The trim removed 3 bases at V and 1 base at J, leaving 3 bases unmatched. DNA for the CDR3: TGTGCCATCAGTGACGGACTAGCGGCATCCTACGAGCAGTACTTC. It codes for CAISDGLAASYEQYF.

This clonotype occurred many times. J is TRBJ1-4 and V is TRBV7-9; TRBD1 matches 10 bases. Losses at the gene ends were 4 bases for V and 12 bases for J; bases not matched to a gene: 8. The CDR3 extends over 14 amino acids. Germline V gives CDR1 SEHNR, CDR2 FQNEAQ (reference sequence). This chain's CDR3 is CASSSGTGEVELFF. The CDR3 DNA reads TGTGCCAGCAGCTCCGGGACAGGGGAGGTGGAACTGTTTTTT.

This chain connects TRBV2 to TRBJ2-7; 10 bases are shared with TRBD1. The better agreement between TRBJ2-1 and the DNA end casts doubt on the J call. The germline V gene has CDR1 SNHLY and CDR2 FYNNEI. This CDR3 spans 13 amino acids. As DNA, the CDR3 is TGTGCCAGCAGTGAGACAGGGGGCTATGAGCAGTTCTTC. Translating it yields CASSETGGYEQFF.

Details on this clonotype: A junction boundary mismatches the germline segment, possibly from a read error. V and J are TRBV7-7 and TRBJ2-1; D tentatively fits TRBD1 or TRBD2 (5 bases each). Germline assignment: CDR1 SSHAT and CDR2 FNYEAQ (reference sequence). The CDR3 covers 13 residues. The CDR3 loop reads CASSSQVGGEQFF. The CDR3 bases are TGTGCTAGCAGCTCGCAGGTTGGGGGTGAGCAGTTCTTC.

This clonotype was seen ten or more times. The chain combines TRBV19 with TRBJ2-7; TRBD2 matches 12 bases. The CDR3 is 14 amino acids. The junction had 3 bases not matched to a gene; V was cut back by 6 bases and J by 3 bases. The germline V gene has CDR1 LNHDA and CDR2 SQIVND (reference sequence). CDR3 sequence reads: CASRTSGRNYEQYF. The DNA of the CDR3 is TGTGCCAGTAGAACTAGCGGGAGGAACTACGAGCAGTACTTC.

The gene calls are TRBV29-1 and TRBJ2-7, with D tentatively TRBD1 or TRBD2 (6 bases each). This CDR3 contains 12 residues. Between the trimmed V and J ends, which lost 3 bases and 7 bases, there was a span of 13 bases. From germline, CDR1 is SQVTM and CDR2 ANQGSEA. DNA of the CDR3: TGCAGCGTTGACACGGGGGCGAGGGAGCAGTACTTC. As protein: CSVDTGAREQYF.

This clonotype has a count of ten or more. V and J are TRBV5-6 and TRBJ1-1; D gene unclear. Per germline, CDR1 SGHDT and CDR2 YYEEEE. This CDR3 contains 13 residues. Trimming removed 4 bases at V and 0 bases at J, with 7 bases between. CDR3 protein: CASSTFMNTEAFF. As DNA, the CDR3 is TGTGCCAGCAGCACGTTTATGAACACTGAAGCTTTCTTT.

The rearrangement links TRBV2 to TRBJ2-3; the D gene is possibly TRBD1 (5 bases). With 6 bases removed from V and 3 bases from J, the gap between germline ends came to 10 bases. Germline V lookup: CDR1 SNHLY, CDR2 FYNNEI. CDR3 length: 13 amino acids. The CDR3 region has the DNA TGTGCCAGCAGCGCCTCAGGGACAGATACGCAGTATTTT. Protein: CASSASGTDTQYF.

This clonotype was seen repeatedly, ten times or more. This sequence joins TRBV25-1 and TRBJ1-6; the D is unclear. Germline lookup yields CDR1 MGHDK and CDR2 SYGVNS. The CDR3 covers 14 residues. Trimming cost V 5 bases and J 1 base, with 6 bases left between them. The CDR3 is CASSKGSYNSPLHF. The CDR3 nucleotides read TGTGCCAGCAGTAAGGGATCCTATAATTCACCCCTCCACTTT.

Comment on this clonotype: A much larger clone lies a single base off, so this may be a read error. CDR3 bases: TGTGCCAGCAGACAGGGTTACCCCTATAATTCACCCCTCCACTTT. Translated, it gives CASRQGYPYNSPLHF. The genes are TRBV6-5 and TRBJ1-6; possible D gene TRBD1, 6 bases. Germline values: CDR1 MNHEY, CDR2 SVGAGI. The CDR3 totals 15 residues. The V end was cut by 6 bases, the J end by 2 bases, with 11 bases between.

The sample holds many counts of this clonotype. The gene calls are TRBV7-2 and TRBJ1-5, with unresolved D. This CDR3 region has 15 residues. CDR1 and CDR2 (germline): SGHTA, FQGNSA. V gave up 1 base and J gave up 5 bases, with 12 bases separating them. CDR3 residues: CASSLDSAGHQPQHF. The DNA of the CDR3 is TGTGCCAGCAGCTTAGATTCGGCGGGCCATCAGCCCCAGCATTTT.

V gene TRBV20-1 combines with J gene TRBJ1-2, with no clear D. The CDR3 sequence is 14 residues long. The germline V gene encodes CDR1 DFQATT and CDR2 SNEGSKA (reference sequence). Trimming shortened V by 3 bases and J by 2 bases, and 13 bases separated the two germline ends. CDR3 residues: CSASHWTKNYGYTF. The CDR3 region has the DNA TGCAGTGCTAGTCATTGGACCAAGAACTATGGCTACACCTTC.

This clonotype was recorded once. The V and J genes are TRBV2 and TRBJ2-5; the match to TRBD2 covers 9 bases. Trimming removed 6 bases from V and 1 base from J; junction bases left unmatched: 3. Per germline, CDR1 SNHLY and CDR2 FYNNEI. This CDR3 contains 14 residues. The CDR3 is CASRAGGFQETQYF. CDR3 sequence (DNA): TGTGCCAGCAGGGCGGGGGGGTTCCAAGAGACCCAGTACTTC.

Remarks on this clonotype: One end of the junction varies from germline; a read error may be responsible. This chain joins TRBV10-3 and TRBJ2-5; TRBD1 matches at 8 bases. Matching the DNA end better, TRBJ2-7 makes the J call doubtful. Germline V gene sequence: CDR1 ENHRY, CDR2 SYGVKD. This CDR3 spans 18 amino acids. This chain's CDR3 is CASSPQGLRTGLPYEQYF. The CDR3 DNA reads TGTGCCAGCAGTCCCCAAGGCCTCCGGACAGGGTTGCCCTACGAGCAGTACTTC.

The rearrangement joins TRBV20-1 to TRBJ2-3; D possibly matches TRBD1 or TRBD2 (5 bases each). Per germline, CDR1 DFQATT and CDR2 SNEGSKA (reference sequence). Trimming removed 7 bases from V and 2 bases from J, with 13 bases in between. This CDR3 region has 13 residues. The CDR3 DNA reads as TGCAGTGTCCGGGACGGACACACAGATACGCAGTATTTT. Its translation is CSVRDGHTDTQYF.

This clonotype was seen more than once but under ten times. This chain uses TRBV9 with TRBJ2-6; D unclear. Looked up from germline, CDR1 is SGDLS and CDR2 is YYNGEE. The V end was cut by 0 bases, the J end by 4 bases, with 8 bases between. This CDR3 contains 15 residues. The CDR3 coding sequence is TGTGCCAGCAGCGTAGGGGGTACCGGGGCCAACGTCCTGACTTTC. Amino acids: CASSVGGTGANVLTF.

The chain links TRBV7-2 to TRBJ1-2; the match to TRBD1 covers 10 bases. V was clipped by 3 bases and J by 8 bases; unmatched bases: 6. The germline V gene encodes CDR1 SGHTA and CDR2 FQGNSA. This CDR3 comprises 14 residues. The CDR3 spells CASSLGQGFSGYTF. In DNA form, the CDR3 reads TGTGCCAGCAGCTTGGGACAGGGGTTTTCGGGCTACACCTTC.

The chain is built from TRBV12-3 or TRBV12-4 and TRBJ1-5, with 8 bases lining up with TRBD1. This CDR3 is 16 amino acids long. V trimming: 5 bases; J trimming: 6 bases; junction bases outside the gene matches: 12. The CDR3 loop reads CASSITGQGRGQPQHF. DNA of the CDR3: TGTGCCAGCAGTATCACCGGACAGGGTAGGGGTCAGCCCCAGCATTTT.

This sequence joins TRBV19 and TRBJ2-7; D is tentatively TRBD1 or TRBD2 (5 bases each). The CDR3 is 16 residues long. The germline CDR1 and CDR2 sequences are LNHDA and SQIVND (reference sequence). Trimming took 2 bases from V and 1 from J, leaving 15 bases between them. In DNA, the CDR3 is TGTGCCAGTAGTATAACCGGGACGGGGATATCCTACGAGCAGTACTTC. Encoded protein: CASSITGTGISYEQYF.

In DNA, the CDR3 is TGTGCCAGCAGTGAATTTTCCGGGGCCCAAGAGACCCAGTACTTC. Residues: CASSEFSGAQETQYF. The rearrangement links TRBV25-1 to TRBJ2-5, with D perhaps being TRBD1 or TRBD2 (5 bases each). The CDR3 consists of 15 residues. In germline, CDR1 is MGHDK, CDR2 SYGVNS. V was clipped by 1 base and J by 1 base, with 10 bases between them.

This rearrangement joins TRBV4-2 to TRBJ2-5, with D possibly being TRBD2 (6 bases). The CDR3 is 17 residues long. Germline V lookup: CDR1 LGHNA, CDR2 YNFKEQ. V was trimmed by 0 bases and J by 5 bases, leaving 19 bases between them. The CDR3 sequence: CASSQDGVRRGWETQYF. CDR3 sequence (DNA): TGTGCCAGCAGCCAAGACGGTGTGAGGCGGGGTTGGGAGACCCAGTACTTC.

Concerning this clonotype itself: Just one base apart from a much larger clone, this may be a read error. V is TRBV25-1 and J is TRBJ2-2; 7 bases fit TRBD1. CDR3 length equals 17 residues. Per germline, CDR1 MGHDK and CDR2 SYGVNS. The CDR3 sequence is CACSELGQGVNTGELFF. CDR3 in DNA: TGTGCCTGCAGTGAATTAGGGCAGGGGGTCAACACCGGGGAGCTGTTTTTT.

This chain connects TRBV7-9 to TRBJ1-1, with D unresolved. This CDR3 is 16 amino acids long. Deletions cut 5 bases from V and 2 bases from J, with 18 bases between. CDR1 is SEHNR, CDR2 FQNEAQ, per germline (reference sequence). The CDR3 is CASSQGRTRINTEAFF. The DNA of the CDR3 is TGTGCCAGCAGCCAAGGGCGGACTCGGATTAACACTGAAGCTTTCTTT.

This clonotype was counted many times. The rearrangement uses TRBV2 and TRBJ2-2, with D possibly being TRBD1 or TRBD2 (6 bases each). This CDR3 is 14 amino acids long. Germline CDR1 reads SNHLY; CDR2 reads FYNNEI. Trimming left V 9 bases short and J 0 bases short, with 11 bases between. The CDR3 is CASRGTPNTGELFF. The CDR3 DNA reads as TGTGCCAGTCGGGGGACACCGAACACCGGGGAGCTGTTTTTT.

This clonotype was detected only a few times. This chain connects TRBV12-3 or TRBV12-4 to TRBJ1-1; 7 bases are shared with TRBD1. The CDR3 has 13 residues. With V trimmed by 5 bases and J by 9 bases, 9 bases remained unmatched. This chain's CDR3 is CASSDRDKIQAFF. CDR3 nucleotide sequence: TGTGCCAGCAGTGACAGGGACAAGATTCAAGCTTTCTTT.

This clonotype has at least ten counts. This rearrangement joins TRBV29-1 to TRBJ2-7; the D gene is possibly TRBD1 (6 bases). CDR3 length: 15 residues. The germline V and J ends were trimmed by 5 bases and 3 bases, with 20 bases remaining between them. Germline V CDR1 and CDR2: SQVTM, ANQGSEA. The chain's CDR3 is CSVSEQGTGGYEQYF. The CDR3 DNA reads TGCAGCGTTTCGGAACAGGGCACGGGTGGCTACGAGCAGTACTTC.

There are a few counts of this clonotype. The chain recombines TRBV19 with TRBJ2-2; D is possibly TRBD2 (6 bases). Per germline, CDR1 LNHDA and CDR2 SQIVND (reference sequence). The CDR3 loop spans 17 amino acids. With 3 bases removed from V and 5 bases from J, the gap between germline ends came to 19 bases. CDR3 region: CASSILEGVYRTGELFF. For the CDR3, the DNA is TGTGCCAGTAGTATCTTGGAGGGCGTATACCGAACCGGGGAGCTGTTTTTT.

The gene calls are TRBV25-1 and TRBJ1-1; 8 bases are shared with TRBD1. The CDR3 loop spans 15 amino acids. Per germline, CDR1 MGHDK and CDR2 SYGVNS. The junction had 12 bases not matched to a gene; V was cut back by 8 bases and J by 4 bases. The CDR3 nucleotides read TGTGCCAGCTCACCATCAGGGGGCGAAATCACTGAAGCTTTCTTT. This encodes CASSPSGGEITEAFF.

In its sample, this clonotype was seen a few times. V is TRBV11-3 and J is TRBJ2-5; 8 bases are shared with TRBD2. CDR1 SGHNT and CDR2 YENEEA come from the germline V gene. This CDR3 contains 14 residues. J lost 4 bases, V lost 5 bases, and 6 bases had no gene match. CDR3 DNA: TGTGCCAGCAGCGACCGGGGGGGGCCAGAGACCCAGTACTTC. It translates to CASSDRGGPETQYF.

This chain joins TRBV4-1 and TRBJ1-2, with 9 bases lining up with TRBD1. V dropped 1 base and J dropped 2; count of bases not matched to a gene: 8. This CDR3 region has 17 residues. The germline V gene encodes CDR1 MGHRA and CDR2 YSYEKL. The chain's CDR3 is CASSQGNGQGSNYGYTF. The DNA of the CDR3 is TGCGCCAGCAGCCAAGGAAACGGACAGGGGTCCAACTATGGCTACACCTTC.

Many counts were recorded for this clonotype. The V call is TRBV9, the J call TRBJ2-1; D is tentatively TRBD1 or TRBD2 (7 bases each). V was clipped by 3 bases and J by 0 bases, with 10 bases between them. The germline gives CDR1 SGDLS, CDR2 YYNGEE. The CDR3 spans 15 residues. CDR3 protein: CASSERDSSYNEQFF. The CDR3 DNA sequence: TGTGCCAGCAGCGAGCGGGACAGCTCCTACAATGAGCAGTTCTTC.

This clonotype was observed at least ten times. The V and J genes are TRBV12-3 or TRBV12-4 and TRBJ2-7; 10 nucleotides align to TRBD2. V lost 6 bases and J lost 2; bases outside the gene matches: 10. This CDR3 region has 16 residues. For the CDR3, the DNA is TGTGCCAGCAGCCCACCGGGACTAGCGAGAACCTACGAGCAGTACTTC. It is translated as CASSPPGLARTYEQYF.